The 5 T cell receptor beta chains below were found in one sample sequenced in a study of T-cell reconstitution after alpha-beta-depleted transplantation in children. Unique molecular identifiers were used in preparing the TCRbeta library. TCRdb used MiXCR to reprocess the PCR reads, holding one entry per CDR3 protein. The sample consists of 700,000 to 850,000 distinct CDR3 sequences, about 16% of them appearing once. The sequencing here drew on PBMCs, mostly from graft donor cells, taken 360 days after TCRalphabeta/CD19-depleted stem cell transplant. These receptors were taken from a male patient aged 10 to 17 who had a stem cell transplant for acute lymphoblastic leukemia, so the T cells may come from the graft donor.

The V gene is TRBV4-1, the J gene TRBJ2-2; 7 bases are shared with TRBD2. Germline-derived CDR1 and CDR2 are MGHRA and YSYEKL. The V gene end was trimmed by 1 base and the J gene end by 5 bases; junction bases not matched to a gene: 16. CDR3 length: 19 amino acids. CDR3 amino acids: CASSQGGLGDQRDTGELFF. The CDR3 DNA reads as TGCGCCAGCAGCCAAGGCGGATTGGGCGACCAGCGGGATACCGGGGAGCTGTTTTTT.

This clonotype was detected once. One end of the junction varies from germline; a read error may be responsible. CDR3 loop: CASSEDDIQYF. The CDR3 nucleotides are TGTGCCAGCAGCGAAGATGACATTCAGTACTTC. The rearrangement links TRBV3-1 to TRBJ2-4, with D uncertain. The CDR3 is 11 residues long. Per the germline V gene, CDR1 is LGHDT and CDR2 is YNNKEL (reference sequence).

The chain uses TRBV20-1 and TRBJ2-3, with 9 bases fitting TRBD2. Germline assignment: CDR1 DFQATT and CDR2 SNEGSKA (reference sequence). The CDR3 extends over 14 amino acids. With V trimmed by 3 bases and J by 5 bases, 6 bases remained unmatched. This CDR3 is CSASVREGLDTQYF. The CDR3 DNA follows: TGCAGTGCTAGTGTGCGGGAGGGCCTAGATACGCAGTATTTT.

The chain employs TRBV20-1 and TRBJ2-1, with 9 bases lining up with TRBD2. V was clipped by 3 bases and J by 7 bases; unmatched bases: 13. The CDR3 is made up of 16 amino acids. Germline V gene data show CDR1 as DFQATT and CDR2 as SNEGSKA (reference sequence). CDR3 in amino acids: CSASSREGLGLNEQFF. CDR3 DNA sequence: TGCAGTGCTAGTTCGCGGGAGGGCCTCGGGTTGAATGAGCAGTTCTTC.

This chain uses TRBV4-1 with TRBJ2-7, with TRBD2 identical over 10 bases. The V gene end was trimmed by 3 bases and the J gene end by 2 bases; junction bases not matched to a gene: 4. Germline CDR1 MGHRA, CDR2 YSYEKL. The CDR3 sequence is 15 residues long. The DNA for the CDR3 is TGCGCCAGCAGCCAGCATGGACTAGCGGCCTACGAGCAGTACTTC. It specifies CASSQHGLAAYEQYF.